This entry features one T cell receptor beta chain sequence. The junction had 4 bases not matched to a gene; V was cut back by 6 bases and J by 2 bases. There are 14 residues in the CDR3. Germline lookup yields CDR1 MDHEN and CDR2 SYDVKM. The record originates from a study of blood T cell repertoires in COVID-19. Profiling relied on immunoSEQ multiplex PCR, and the TCRdb table lists in-frame clones only, not all of them. The sample has roughly 250,000 clones; 80% to 90% are singletons. Participant ages covered about 18 to 100 years across 24 US areas. The sample comprised PBMCs or T cells enriched from blood (not recorded which). The rearrangement joins TRBV28 to TRBJ2-7; TRBD1 matches 10 bases. The receptor comes from a woman under 40 who had recovered from COVID-19. For the CDR3, the DNA is TGTGCCAGCAGGCGGGACAGGGGCACCTACGAGCAGTACTTC. Translation gives CASRRDRGTYEQYF. Using reference TRBV28 and TRBJ2-7 for the parts outside the CDR3, the full variable domain is DVKVTQSSRYLVKRTGEKVFLECVQDMDHENMFWYRQDPGLGLRLIYFSYDVKMKEKGDIPEGYSVSREKKERFSLILESASTNQTSMYLCASRRDRGTYEQYFGPGTRLTVT.